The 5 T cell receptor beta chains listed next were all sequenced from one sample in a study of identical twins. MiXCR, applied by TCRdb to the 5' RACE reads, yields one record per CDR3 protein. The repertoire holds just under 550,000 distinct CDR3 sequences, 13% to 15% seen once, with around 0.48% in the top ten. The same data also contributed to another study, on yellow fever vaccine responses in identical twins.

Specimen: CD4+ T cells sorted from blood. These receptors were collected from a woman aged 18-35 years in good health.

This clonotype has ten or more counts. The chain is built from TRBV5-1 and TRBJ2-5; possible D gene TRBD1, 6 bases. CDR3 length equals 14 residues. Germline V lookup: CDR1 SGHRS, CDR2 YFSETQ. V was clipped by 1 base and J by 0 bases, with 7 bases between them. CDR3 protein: CASSLRTDQETQYF. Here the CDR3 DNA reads TGCGCCAGCAGCTTGCGGACAGACCAAGAGACCCAGTACTTC.

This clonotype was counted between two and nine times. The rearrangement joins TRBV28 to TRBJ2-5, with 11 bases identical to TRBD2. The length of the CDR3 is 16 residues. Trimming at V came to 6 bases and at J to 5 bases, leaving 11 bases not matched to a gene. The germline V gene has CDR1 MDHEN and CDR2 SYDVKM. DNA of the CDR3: TGTGCCAGCAGCCTGAGGCGACTAGCGGGAATGGAGACCCAGTACTTC. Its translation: CASSLRRLAGMETQYF.

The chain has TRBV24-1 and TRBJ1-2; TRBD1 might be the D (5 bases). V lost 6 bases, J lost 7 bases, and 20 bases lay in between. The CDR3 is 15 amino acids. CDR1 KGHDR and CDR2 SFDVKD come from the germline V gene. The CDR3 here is CATSTGLGLYSGYTF. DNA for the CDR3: TGTGCCACCAGTACGGGGCTTGGCCTCTACTCTGGCTACACCTTC.

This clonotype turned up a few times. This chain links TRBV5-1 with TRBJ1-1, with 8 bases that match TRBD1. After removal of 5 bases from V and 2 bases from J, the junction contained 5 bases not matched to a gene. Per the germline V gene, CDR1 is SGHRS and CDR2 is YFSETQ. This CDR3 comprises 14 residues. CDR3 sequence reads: CASSYRGKNTEAFF. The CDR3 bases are TGCGCCAGCAGTTACAGGGGGAAAAACACTGAAGCTTTCTTT. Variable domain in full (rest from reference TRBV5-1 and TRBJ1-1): KAGVTQTPRYLIKTRGQQVTLSCSPISGHRSVSWYQQTPGQGLQFLFEYFSETQRNKGNFPGRFSGRQFSNSRSEMNVSTLELGDSALYLCASSYRGKNTEAFFGQGTRLTVV.

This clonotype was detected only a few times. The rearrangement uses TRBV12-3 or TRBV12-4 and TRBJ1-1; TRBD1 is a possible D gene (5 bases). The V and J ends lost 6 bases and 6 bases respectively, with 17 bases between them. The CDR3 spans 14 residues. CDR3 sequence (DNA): TGTGCCAGCAGCAACGCAAGGGGCGTCGCTGAAGCTTTCTTT. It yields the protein CASSNARGVAEAFF.